Following are 26 T cell receptor beta chains from one sample sequenced in a study of beta chain features in type 1 diabetes (dated by TCRdb to the late 2010s). The library was made by the immunoSEQ multiplex PCR assay. The High Capacity cDNA Reverse Transcription Kit was used to reverse transcribe all of the isolated RNA, meaning that expressed TCRB transcripts were what got sequenced. In its TCRdb copy, this immuneACCESS table keeps in-frame sequences only and misses some clones. Where compared with another copy, unresolved V genes explain less than half of these, and the others have no known cause. The sample profile shows 600,000 or so clones; over 13% of them were found once. Approximately 0.039% of the sample is taken by the ten largest. The paper's findings and limits, for the study overall: Type 1 diabetes patients showed a moderate but significant shortening of TCRB CDR3 length in all four CD4+ subsets.

Their antigen targets remain unknown. The material sequenced was naive CD4+ T cells from blood. Per the publication, the cell subset or site label means: true naive CD4+ T cells. The receptors shown here come from a man aged 18 to 30 with type 1 diabetes.

This clone has only a few counts. J is TRBJ2-7 and V is TRBV7-2; 7 nucleotides align to TRBD1. This CDR3 is built from 15 residues. V lost 5 bases to trimming and J lost 2 bases; unmatched junction nucleotides: 9. From germline, CDR1 is SGHTA and CDR2 FQGNSA. The CDR3 reads CASSRTTGLTYEQYF. CDR3 DNA sequence: TGTGCCAGCAGCCGTACGACAGGGCTAACCTACGAGCAGTACTTC.

The V and J genes are TRBV29-1 and TRBJ2-5, with TRBD2 matching 15 bases. The J call may be incorrect, as the DNA end agrees better with TRBJ2-7. This CDR3 is 14 amino acids long. Germline values: CDR1 SQVTM, CDR2 ANQGSEA. DNA for the CDR3: TGCAGCGCGGGACTAGCGGGAGGAGGCTACGAGCAGTACTTC. Encoded protein: CSAGLAGGGYEQYF.

A note on this clone: Different DNA sequences within this sample yield the same CDR3. This chain uses TRBV20-1 with TRBJ1-6; D unresolved. The length of the CDR3 is 11 residues. CDR1 and CDR2 (germline): DFQATT, SNEGSKA (reference sequence). V was shortened by 5 bases and J by 15 bases, with 14 bases between the two germline ends. In DNA form, the CDR3 reads TGCAGTGCTCCCGCAGGCTTACTCCTCCACTTT. Translated, it gives CSAPAGLLLHF.

The CDR3 here is CASDRGQGEKLFF. CDR3 sequence (DNA): TGTGCCAGCGACAGGGGCCAGGGTGAAAAACTGTTTTTT. This sequence joins TRBV7-9 and TRBJ1-4, with TRBD1 matching 8 bases. Losses at the gene ends were 8 bases for V and 7 bases for J; bases not matched to a gene: 6. This CDR3 comprises 13 residues. Germline lookup yields CDR1 SEHNR and CDR2 FQNEAQ (reference sequence). Combining the CDR3 with reference TRBV7-9 and TRBJ1-4 gives the whole variable domain DTGVSQNPRHKITKRGQNVTFRCDPISEHNRLYWYRQTLGQGPEFLTYFQNEAQLEKSRLLSDRFSAERPKGSFSTLEIQRTEQGDSAMYLCASDRGQGEKLFFGSGTQLSVL.

Only a few counts were recorded for this clone. The genes are TRBV9 and TRBJ2-5, with D possibly called TRBD1 or TRBD2 (5 bases each). V dropped 1 base and J dropped 1 base, with 8 bases sitting between them. CDR1 is SGDLS, CDR2 YYNGEE, per germline. The CDR3 contains 14 residues. In DNA form, the CDR3 reads TGTGCCAGCAGCGTATTTGGGACCCAAGAGACCCAGTACTTC. Amino acid sequence: CASSVFGTQETQYF.

The rearrangement joins TRBV30 to TRBJ1-6, with TRBD1 identical over 7 bases. CDR3 length equals 14 residues. V lost 4 bases and J lost 6; bases outside the gene matches: 6. Per the germline V gene, CDR1 is GTSNPN and CDR2 is SVGIG (reference sequence). DNA for the CDR3: TGTGCCTGGAATGAGGGGGCGCTTAATTCACCCCTCCACTTT. The encoded protein is CAWNEGALNSPLHF.

The CDR3, as DNA: TGTGCCAGCAGTTATGGGATCGAAAATGAGCAGTTCTTC. Its protein product is CASSYGIENEQFF. This chain joins TRBV6-5 and TRBJ2-1; no clear D gene. This CDR3 is 13 amino acids long. Trimming took off 3 bases at V and 7 bases at J, with 10 bases between the two ends. CDR1 MNHEY and CDR2 SVGAGI come from the germline V gene.

In its sample, this clone was seen a few times. The rearrangement joins TRBV2 to TRBJ2-3, with TRBD2 matching 7 bases. V trimming: 7 bases; J trimming: 4 bases; junction bases outside the gene matches: 11. The CDR3 covers 15 residues. Germline loops: CDR1 SNHLY, CDR2 FYNNEI. CDR3 sequence: CASKSQAGKADTQYF. The CDR3 DNA reads TGTGCCAGCAAGTCTCAAGCGGGAAAGGCAGATACGCAGTATTTT.

This clone was counted a few times. This chain links TRBV9 with TRBJ2-1; possibly TRBD2 for D (6 bases). The V end was cut by 2 bases, the J end by 6 bases, with 18 bases between. The length of the CDR3 is 16 residues. The germline CDR1 and CDR2 sequences are SGDLS and YYNGEE. The CDR3 DNA reads as TGTGCCAGCAGCGTTTTGCGGGGAGCAACCCCCAATGAGCAGTTCTTC. Translation gives CASSVLRGATPNEQFF.

On this clone: Within the sample, other DNA sequences also encode this same CDR3. The rearrangement joins TRBV9 to TRBJ2-2; D unresolved. From germline, CDR1 is SGDLS and CDR2 YYNGEE. The CDR3 sequence is 13 residues long. Trimming removed 2 bases from V and 1 base from J, with 3 bases in between. CDR3 in amino acids: CASSVGNTGELFF. The CDR3 DNA follows: TGTGCCAGCAGCGTGGGGAACACCGGGGAGCTGTTTTTT.

The rearrangement joins TRBV5-4 to TRBJ2-1, with no clear D. The CDR3 has 12 amino acids. Germline V lookup: CDR1 SGHNT, CDR2 YYREEE (reference sequence). With 4 bases removed from V and 8 bases from J, the gap between germline ends came to 10 bases. In DNA form, the CDR3 reads TGTGCCAGCAGCGGCAGAGAAGATGAGCAGTTCTTC. It yields the protein CASSGREDEQFF.

The table lists this clone with a few counts. The rearrangement links TRBV29-1 to TRBJ2-7; a possible D gene is TRBD1 (5 bases). The CDR3 spans 11 residues. V gave up 2 bases and J gave up 4 bases, with 6 bases separating them. Germline V gives CDR1 SQVTM, CDR2 ANQGSEA. The CDR3 is CSVEQGYEQYF. The CDR3 region has the DNA TGCAGCGTTGAACAGGGATACGAGCAGTACTTC.

Note on this clone: Other DNA sequences in this sample translate to the same CDR3. This chain connects TRBV5-1 to TRBJ2-2; D unresolved. In germline, CDR1 is SGHRS, CDR2 YFSETQ. The CDR3 totals 12 residues. V was cut by 0 bases and J by 7 bases, with 4 bases left in between. The DNA of the CDR3 is TGCGCCAGCAGCTTGGTTGGCGGGGAGCTGTTTTTT. This codes for CASSLVGGELFF.

This clone was detected a few times. The chain has TRBV7-6 and TRBJ2-5; 7 positions agree with TRBD2. V lost 6 bases, J lost 4 bases, and 5 bases stayed unmatched. Germline V CDR1 and CDR2: SGHVS, FNYEAQ. There are 13 residues in the CDR3. Here the CDR3 DNA reads TGTGCCAGCAGTCGGGGGAGGGCAGAGACCCAGTACTTC. Its translation is CASSRGRAETQYF. The whole variable domain, remainder taken from reference TRBV7-6 and TRBJ2-5, is GAGVSQSPRYKVTKRGQDVALRCDPISGHVSLYWYRQALGQGPEFLTYFNYEAQQDKSGLPNDRFSAERPEGSISTLTIQRTEQRDSAMYRCASSRGRAETQYFGPGTRLLVL.

The V call is TRBV6-1, the J call TRBJ1-5, with D perhaps matching TRBD1 (5 bases). Germline V gene lookup returns CDR1 MNHNS and CDR2 SASEGT. V lost 7 bases and J lost 0, with 13 bases in between. This CDR3 has 15 amino acids. In nucleotides, the CDR3 is TGTGCCAGCATTATGAGGGGTTATAGCAATCAGCCCCAGCATTTT. This encodes CASIMRGYSNQPQHF.

The V and J genes are TRBV9 and TRBJ2-7; D is undetermined. Germline V lookup: CDR1 SGDLS, CDR2 YYNGEE. The ends were cut back, 0 bases at V and 3 bases at J, with 10 bases in the middle. The CDR3 sequence is 14 residues long. CDR3 nucleotide sequence: TGTGCCAGCAGCGTAGATCACAGAAACTACGAGCAGTACTTC. It encodes CASSVDHRNYEQYF.

V is TRBV7-6 and J is TRBJ2-5, with a tentative D call TRBD2 (6 bases). CDR1 and CDR2 (germline): SGHVS, FNYEAQ. The CDR3 loop spans 13 amino acids. Trimming removed 3 bases at V and 5 bases at J, with 10 bases between. The CDR3 spells CASSFAGRETQYF. CDR3 sequence (DNA): TGTGCCAGCAGCTTTGCGGGGAGGGAGACCCAGTACTTC.

In DNA form, the CDR3 reads TGTGCCAGCAGTGGGGGACTAGCGTACGAGCAGTACTTC. This sequence encodes CASSGGLAYEQYF. The rearrangement uses TRBV2 and TRBJ2-7, with TRBD2 matching 10 bases. The germline V gene has CDR1 SNHLY and CDR2 FYNNEI. V lost 4 bases to trimming and J lost 4 bases; unmatched junction nucleotides: 1. There are 13 residues in the CDR3.

V is TRBV11-2 and J is TRBJ1-1; tentative D call: TRBD1 (5 bases). The CDR3 covers 13 residues. CDR1 and CDR2 from the germline V gene are SGHAT and FQNNGV. V lost 8 bases and J 5 bases, leaving 15 bases between the germline ends. As DNA, the CDR3 is TGTGCCAGCGGATCCAGTAGGGGAACTGAAGCTTTCTTT. It translates to CASGSSRGTEAFF.

The rearrangement links TRBV5-4 to TRBJ2-1; 15 bases map to TRBD2. Germline CDR1 reads SGHNT; CDR2 reads YYREEE (reference sequence). The V segment lost 5 bases and the J segment 10 bases; nucleotides outside the gene matches: 19. The CDR3 spans 19 residues. CDR3 residues: CASSRGTDGLAGGVKEQFF. The CDR3, as DNA: TGTGCCAGCAGTCGGGGGACAGATGGACTAGCGGGAGGGGTTAAGGAGCAGTTCTTC.

This clone came up a few times. The chain links TRBV14 to TRBJ2-1, with D hard to call. This CDR3 comprises 13 residues. Germline CDR1 is SGHDN and CDR2 is FVKESK. V shed 4 bases and J shed 2 bases, with 6 bases lying between them. CDR3 region: CASSPPAYNEQFF. The DNA of the CDR3 is TGTGCCAGCAGCCCACCGGCCTACAATGAGCAGTTCTTC.

The chain uses TRBV28 and TRBJ2-7; 10 positions agree with TRBD1. The CDR3 has 14 residues. The germline CDR1 and CDR2 sequences are MDHEN and SYDVKM. V lost 7 bases and J lost 3; bases outside the gene matches: 6. CDR3 coding DNA: TGTGCCAGCACTCCCGGGACAGGGGTCTACGAGCAGTACTTC. Translation gives CASTPGTGVYEQYF. Drawing the rest from reference TRBV28 and TRBJ2-7, the complete variable domain is DVKVTQSSRYLVKRTGEKVFLECVQDMDHENMFWYRQDPGLGLRLIYFSYDVKMKEKGDIPEGYSVSREKKERFSLILESASTNQTSMYLCASTPGTGVYEQYFGPGTRLTVT.

This clone was seen a handful of times. The DNA is left out, because the CDR3 cannot be placed on it with certainty; the CDR3 is given as TCRdb lists it. The chain uses TRBV14 and TRBJ1-2. The CDR3 has 12 residues if both end residues are counted. Germline lookup yields CDR1 SGHDN and CDR2 FVKESK. CDR3 region: CASSPFGAGYTF.

This clone was counted only a few times. V is TRBV29-1 and J is TRBJ2-5; a possible D gene is TRBD2 (5 bases). This CDR3 contains 15 residues. The germline V gene encodes CDR1 SQVTM and CDR2 ANQGSEA. Trimming stripped 1 base from V and 2 bases from J, with 14 bases between. The CDR3 reads CSVEGAGALQETQYF. DNA for the CDR3: TGCAGCGTTGAAGGTGCGGGCGCCCTACAAGAGACCCAGTACTTC. The variable domain in full, completed from reference TRBV29-1 and TRBJ2-5, reads SAVISQKPSRDICQRGTSLTIQCQVDSQVTMMFWYRQQPGQSLTLIATANQGSEATYESGFVIDKFPISRPNLTFSTLTVSNMSPEDSSIYLCSVEGAGALQETQYFGPGTRLLVL.

Concerning this clone: It is unclear where the CDR3 begins or ends on the DNA, so no DNA is shown, and the CDR3 is as TCRdb lists it. V is TRBV12-2 and J is TRBJ1-6. TRBV12-2 is deemed a pseudogene. Termini included, the CDR3 measures 16 amino acids. The chain's CDR3 is CASRLVAPGTESPLHF.

This clone was counted between two and nine times. The CDR3 DNA reads as TGTGCCAGCAGCCCACCGGGACAGGGGAATGAAAAACTGTTTTTT. Its translation is CASSPPGQGNEKLFF. This chain joins TRBV7-2 and TRBJ1-4, with TRBD1 identical over 10 bases. The CDR3 extends over 15 amino acids. Germline CDR1 SGHTA, CDR2 FQGNSA. V shed 5 bases, J shed 5 bases, and the junction held 5 bases outside the gene matches.